Following are 15 T cell receptor beta chains from one sample sequenced in a study of beta chain features in type 1 diabetes. Expressed TCRB transcripts were sequenced because the isolated RNA had all been reverse transcribed beforehand. Produced via immunoSEQ multiplex PCR; TCRdb's table is partial and in-frame only. This table has around 310,000 clones, approximately 11% appearing once. The source material was naive CD4+ T cells from blood. The source of these receptors is a woman younger than 45 in good health.

This clone was seen a few times. V and J are TRBV27 and TRBJ1-1; D is unresolved. The CDR3 covers 12 residues. Trimming left V 3 bases short and J 6 bases short, with 8 bases between. From germline, CDR1 is MNHEY and CDR2 SMNVEV (reference sequence). CDR3: CASSFRGSEAFF. The CDR3 nucleotides are TGTGCCAGCAGTTTTCGGGGATCTGAAGCTTTCTTT.

The chain is built from TRBV29-1 and TRBJ2-7; TRBD1 matches at 9 bases. CDR1 SQVTM and CDR2 ANQGSEA come from the germline V gene. V dropped 6 bases and J dropped 2; count of bases not matched to a gene: 2. CDR3 size: 12 residues. In DNA, the CDR3 is TGCAGCGTGGGGACAGGGACCTACGAGCAGTACTTC. It encodes CSVGTGTYEQYF.

This clone has just a few counts. The chain is built from TRBV21-1 and TRBJ2-3; the DNA was not compared with TRBD1, the D call given in the table. TRBV21-1 is classified as a pseudogene. The length of the CDR3 is 18 residues. CDR3 sequence: CASSTRQGRFLRTDTQYF. In DNA form, the CDR3 reads TGTGCCAGCAGCACCCGACAGGGGCGATTTTTGAGAACAGATACGCAGTATTTT.

This chain connects TRBV7-9 to TRBJ2-1, with 8 bases identical to TRBD2. The CDR3 runs to 14 residues. Germline V gene sequence: CDR1 SEHNR, CDR2 FQNEAQ (reference sequence). V lost 1 base, J lost 8 bases, and 4 bases stayed unmatched. The CDR3 loop reads CASSLVGTSDEQFF. The DNA of the CDR3 is TGTGCCAGCAGCTTAGTTGGGACTAGTGATGAGCAGTTCTTC.

The V gene is TRBV6-1, the J gene TRBJ2-1, with 8 bases that match TRBD2. The CDR3 is 13 amino acids. Trimming removed 11 bases from V and 6 bases from J; junction bases left unmatched: 9. Looked up from germline, CDR1 is MNHNS and CDR2 is SASEGT. CDR3 DNA sequence: TGTGCCGCGGGGGGAGGGTTGGGCAATGAGCAGTTCTTC. This encodes CAAGGGLGNEQFF.

V usage is TRBV30 and J usage is TRBJ2-1; 7 nucleotides agree with TRBD2. V gave up 4 bases and J gave up 12 bases; unmatched junction bases: 9. This CDR3 has 12 amino acids. Germline CDR1 and CDR2: GTSNPN and SVGIG (reference sequence). DNA of the CDR3: TGTGCCTGGACCATTGGTCCGGGAGGGCAGTTCTTC. It encodes CAWTIGPGGQFF.

The table lists this clone with a few counts. The chain carries TRBV11-3 and TRBJ1-1, with 7 nucleotides matching TRBD1. After removal of 6 bases from V and 3 bases from J, the junction contained 4 bases not matched to a gene. There are 13 residues in the CDR3. Germline V lookup: CDR1 SGHNT, CDR2 YENEEA. The CDR3 nucleotides read TGTGCCAGCAGACAGGGGCCCGACACTGAAGCTTTCTTT. It is translated as CASRQGPDTEAFF.

This clone was found a few times. J is TRBJ2-7 and V is TRBV10-3; 8 bases are shared with TRBD1. Germline lookup yields CDR1 ENHRY and CDR2 SYGVKD. V shed 0 bases, J shed 3 bases, and the junction held 4 bases outside the gene matches. The CDR3 has 15 residues. The CDR3 bases are TGTGCCATCAGTGAGTCGACAGGGGTGCTCTACGAGCAGTACTTC. This encodes CAISESTGVLYEQYF.

This clone was counted between two and nine times. The V gene is TRBV6-6, the J gene TRBJ2-7, with 7 bases matching TRBD1. Germline values: CDR1 MNHNY, CDR2 SVGAGI (reference sequence). V dropped 0 bases and J dropped 4; count of bases not matched to a gene: 9. The CDR3 extends over 16 amino acids. The CDR3 coding sequence is TGTGCCAGCAGTTACTCGAGAGGGGGCGCTTCATACGAGCAGTACTTC. It yields the protein CASSYSRGGASYEQYF.

The J gene is TRBJ2-2, the V gene TRBV19; tentative D call: TRBD1 (6 bases). The V gene's germline CDR1 is LNHDA and CDR2 SQIVND (reference sequence). The CDR3 runs to 12 residues. V was clipped by 11 bases and J by 6 bases, with 13 bases between them. The chain's CDR3 is CAPPGGSGELFF. The DNA of the CDR3 is TGTGCCCCCCCTGGGGGCTCCGGGGAGCTGTTTTTT.

This clone was seen a few times. The gene calls are TRBV29-1 and TRBJ2-1, with TRBD1 identical over 7 bases. J lost 1 base, V lost 4 bases, and 7 bases had no gene match. Germline CDR1 reads SQVTM; CDR2 reads ANQGSEA. The CDR3 spans 15 residues. CDR3 residues: CSVGPGQESYNEQFF. CDR3 nucleotide sequence: TGCAGCGTTGGACCCGGACAGGAGTCCTACAATGAGCAGTTCTTC.

This rearrangement joins TRBV7-3 to TRBJ2-7; D uncertain. Trimming cost V 8 bases and J 0 bases, with 11 bases left between them. Germline V gene lookup returns CDR1 SGHTA and CDR2 FQGTGA. The CDR3 runs to 13 residues. The DNA of the CDR3 is TGTGCCAGCTTCCAGTGGGCCTCCTACGAGCAGTACTTC. Protein sequence: CASFQWASYEQYF.

This clone has more than one count but fewer than ten. The rearrangement uses TRBV9 and TRBJ2-2, with 9 bases aligning to TRBD2. V trimming: 6 bases; J trimming: 5 bases; junction bases outside the gene matches: 14. Germline CDR1 and CDR2: SGDLS and YYNGEE. This CDR3 comprises 17 residues. CDR3 sequence reads: CASTRLAAREGTGELFF. In nucleotides, the CDR3 is TGTGCCAGCACCCGACTAGCGGCTCGGGAGGGAACCGGGGAGCTGTTTTTT.

In this sample, this clone turned up a few times. The gene calls are TRBV4-2 and TRBJ2-3; a weak D match, TRBD1 (5 bases). CDR1 and CDR2 (germline): LGHNA, YNFKEQ. The CDR3 has 19 amino acids. The V end was cut by 1 base, the J end by 2 bases, with 22 bases between. CDR3: CASSQVRVTRDRYTDTQYF. The DNA of the CDR3 is TGTGCCAGCAGCCAAGTTCGGGTCACCCGTGACAGATACACAGATACGCAGTATTTT.

There are a few counts of this clone. This chain joins TRBV9 and TRBJ2-5, with 9 bases lining up with TRBD2. Germline V CDR1 and CDR2: SGDLS, YYNGEE. This CDR3 has 16 amino acids. The J segment lost 5 bases and the V segment lost 4 bases, leaving 12 bases of the junction unmatched. The CDR3 DNA reads as TGTGCCAGCAGCCCTGGACTAGCGCCCCGGCAGGAGACCCAGTACTTC. Translation: CASSPGLAPRQETQYF.